This T cell receptor beta chain is from a study of T-cell reconstitution after alpha-beta-depleted transplantation in children. This clonotype came up many times. This CDR3 is built from 15 residues. Trimming removed 4 bases at V and 5 bases at J, with 13 bases between. The germline V gene encodes CDR1 SGHRS and CDR2 YFSETQ. As it was prepared, the TCRbeta library received unique molecular identifiers. TCRdb independently ran MiXCR on the PCR reads; one entry per CDR3 protein. Here the sample spans approximately 240,000 distinct CDR3 sequences, approximately 10% being singletons. The clonotype originates from a child under two years old with acute myeloid leukemia, due to receive a stem cell transplant. This sequence joins TRBV5-1 and TRBJ1-6, with a tentative D call TRBD1 (6 bases). The sequencing used PBMCs, collected before TCRalphabeta/CD19-depleted stem cell transplant. In nucleotides, the CDR3 is TGCGCCAGCAGCGCGGGGGACACCAATAATTCACCCCTCCACTTT. Translating gives CASSAGDTNNSPLHF.